This T cell receptor (beta chain) was profiled in a study of blood T cell repertoires in COVID-19 (dated by TCRdb to 2020 to 2021). Some background on the complete study: Samples from collaborators originated in the United States, Italy and Spain and spanned both the acute and convalescent phases of COVID-19. The material from the prospective study consisted of cDNA or gDNA derived from T cells, B-cell-depleted T cells, or PBMCs. Deeply sampled blood TCRbeta repertoires from subjects exposed to, actively infected with, or recovered from COVID-19 were included in the dataset. The repertoires were released in a freely available public database intended as a resource for research on the immune response to SARS-CoV-2. Samples were obtained from the ongoing ImmuneRACE study (first 160 participants) and from about 1,300 subjects provided by 6 global collaborators. Sample metadata almost always included a de-identified subject ID, COVID-19 status, age in years and sex. Where available, HLA class I and class II types were obtained from metadata supplied by the sample provider rather than from assay-based typing.

From V the trimming removes 5 bases and from J it removes 4 bases, while the gene matches leave 6 bases of the junction unaccounted for. CDR1 is given as LNHDA and CDR2 as SQIVND, both from the germline V gene (reference sequence). From the cysteine through the phenylalanine, the CDR3 covers 14 amino acids. The read is trimmed to its CDR3 DNA, 42 bases read in frame from base 1. Paper-wide results and their limitations: The quantity of clinical and demographic metadata differed by source and by participant and was supplied without curation.

A note on this clone: The clone's antigen remains unknown. No base quality values were provided; no much bigger clone lies one nucleotide off.

TCRbeta CDR3 regions were amplified from genomic DNA using the immunoSEQ Assay, a bias-controlled multiplex PCR. The original pipeline was this. The number of nucleated cells in each sample was estimated from the amplification of reference gene primers within the assay. To quantify the absolute abundance of each unique TCRbeta CDR3 rearrangement, sequence reads were collapsed and filtered. For each sample, productive Simpson clonality was calculated as the square root of Simpson's diversity index across productive rearrangements. Imported from immuneACCESS, the table was reduced by TCRdb to in-frame sequences with V and J called. These copies leave out some clones; in studies compared against another copy, an unresolved V gene accounts for under half, and the cause of the remainder is not known. V and J calls plus clone size are reproduced from that table; the DNA served to infer D and trimming. The sample profile shows 60,000 to 85,000 clones; around 87% of them were found once. Clones ranked in the top ten supply approximately 29% of the sample.

The collaborating institutions used their own protocols to collect whole blood in K2EDTA tubes. For TCRbeta analysis, collaborators shipped samples in one of three forms: frozen whole blood, isolated PBMCs, or DNA extracted from either of those sample types. The receptor comes from a woman older than 75 with active or convalescent COVID-19. Sequencing was done on a sample of peripheral blood. The sequence links TRBV19 to TRBJ1-1, with 8 bases in between that match TRBD1. The encoded CDR3 is CASSARDRGTEAFF. The nucleotides are TGTGCCAGTAGTGCCCGAGACAGGGGCACTGAAGCTTTCTTT.